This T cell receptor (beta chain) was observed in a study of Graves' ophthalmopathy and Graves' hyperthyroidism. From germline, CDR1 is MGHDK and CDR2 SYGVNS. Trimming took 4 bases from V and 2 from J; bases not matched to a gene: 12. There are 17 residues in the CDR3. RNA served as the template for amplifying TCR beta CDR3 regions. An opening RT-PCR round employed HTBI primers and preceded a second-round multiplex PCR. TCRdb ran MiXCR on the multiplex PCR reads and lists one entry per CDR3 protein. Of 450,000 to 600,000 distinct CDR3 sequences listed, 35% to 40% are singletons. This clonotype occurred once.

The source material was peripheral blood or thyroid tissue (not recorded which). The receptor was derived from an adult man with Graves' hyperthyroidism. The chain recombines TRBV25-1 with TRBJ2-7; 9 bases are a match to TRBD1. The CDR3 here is CASSARLPGQGPYEQYF. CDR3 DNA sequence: TGTGCCAGCAGTGCTAGGTTGCCGGGACAGGGACCCTACGAGCAGTACTTC.